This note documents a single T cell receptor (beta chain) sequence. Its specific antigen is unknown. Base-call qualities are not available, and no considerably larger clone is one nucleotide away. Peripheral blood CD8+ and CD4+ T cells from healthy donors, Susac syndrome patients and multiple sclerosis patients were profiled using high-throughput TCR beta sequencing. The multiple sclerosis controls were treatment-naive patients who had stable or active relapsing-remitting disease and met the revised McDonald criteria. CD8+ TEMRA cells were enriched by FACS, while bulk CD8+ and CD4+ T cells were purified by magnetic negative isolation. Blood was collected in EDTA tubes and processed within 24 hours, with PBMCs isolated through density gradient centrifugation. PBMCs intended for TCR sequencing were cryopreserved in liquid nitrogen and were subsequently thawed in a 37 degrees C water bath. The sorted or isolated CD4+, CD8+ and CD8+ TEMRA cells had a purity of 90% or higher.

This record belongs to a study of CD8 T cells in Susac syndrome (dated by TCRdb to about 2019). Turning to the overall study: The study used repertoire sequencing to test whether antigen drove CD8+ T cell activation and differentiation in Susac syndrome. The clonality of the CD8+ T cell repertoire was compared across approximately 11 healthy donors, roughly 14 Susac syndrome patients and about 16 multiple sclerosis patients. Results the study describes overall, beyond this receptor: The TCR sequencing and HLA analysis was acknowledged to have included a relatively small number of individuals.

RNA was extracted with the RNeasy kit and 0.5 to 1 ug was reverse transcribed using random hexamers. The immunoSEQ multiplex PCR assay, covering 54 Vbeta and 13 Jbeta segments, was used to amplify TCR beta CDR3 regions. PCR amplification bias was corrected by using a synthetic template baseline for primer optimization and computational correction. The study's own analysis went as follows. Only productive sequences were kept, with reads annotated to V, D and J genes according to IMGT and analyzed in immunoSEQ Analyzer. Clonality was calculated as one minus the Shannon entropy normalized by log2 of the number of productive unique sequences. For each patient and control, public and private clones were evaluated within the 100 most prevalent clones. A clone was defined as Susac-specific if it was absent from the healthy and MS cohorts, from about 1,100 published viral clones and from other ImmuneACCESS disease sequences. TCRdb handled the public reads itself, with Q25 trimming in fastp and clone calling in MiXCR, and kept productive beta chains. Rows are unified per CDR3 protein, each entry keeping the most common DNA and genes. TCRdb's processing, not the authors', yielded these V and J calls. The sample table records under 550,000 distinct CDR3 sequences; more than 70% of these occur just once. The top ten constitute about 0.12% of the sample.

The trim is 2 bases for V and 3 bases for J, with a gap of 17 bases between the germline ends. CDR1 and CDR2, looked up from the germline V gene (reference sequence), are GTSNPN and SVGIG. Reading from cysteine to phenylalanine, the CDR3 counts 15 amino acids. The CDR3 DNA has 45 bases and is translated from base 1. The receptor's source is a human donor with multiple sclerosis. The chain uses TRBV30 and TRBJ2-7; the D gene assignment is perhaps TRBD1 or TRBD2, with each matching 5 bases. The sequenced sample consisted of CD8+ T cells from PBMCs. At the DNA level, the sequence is TGTGCCTGGAGTATGCCGGGGACGGACTTCTACGAGCAGTACTTC. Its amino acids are CAWSMPGTDFYEQYF.